This TCR beta chain derives from a study of blood T cells in healthy people across ages (dated by TCRdb to between 2014 and 2016). About the investigation overall: In model experiments, roughly one uniquely barcoded TCR beta cDNA molecule per two T cells was captured by template switching. The study measured age-related changes in TCR beta repertoire diversity using deep sequencing normalized with unique cDNA molecular identifiers. Four age groups were formed from the donors: young (average about 16 years), middle-aged (roughly 38), aged (around 68) and long-lived (less than 85). To avoid experimental bias, donors of different ages were randomly spread across the sequencing lanes. Using the same blood draw, the study looked at two additional independent replicas of 1 million unique cDNA reads for two donors, one aged 18 to 30 and the other aged 80 or older.

In the germline V gene (reference sequence), CDR1 corresponds to MNHNY and CDR2 to SVGAGI. V was cut back by 3 bases and J by 6 bases, leaving a gap of 11 bases between them. CDR3 length: 13 amino acids, cysteine to phenylalanine. Only CDR3 DNA remains: 39 bases, in frame from the first base. Donors were 35 to 40 systemically healthy Caucasian individuals from Russia aged roughly 6 to 100 years. Each donor gave 9.5 to 10 milliliters of peripheral blood, drawn into EDTA-treated Vacutainer tubes. Ficoll-Paque density-gradient centrifugation was used to isolate PBMCs, with at least 7 million obtained per sample. Trizol reagent was used to extract total RNA from the PBMCs, yielding at least 6 micrograms per sample. The percentages of naive CD45RAhigh/CD27high T cells were determined by flow cytometry on a PBMC aliquot from every donor. As to this clonotype: Its binding antigen is unknown. No base quality values were provided; no much bigger clone lies one nucleotide off.

The library was prepared using 5' RACE. Sequencing was performed on an Illumina HiSeq 2500. A second roughly 6 to 12 cycle PCR used a sample-barcoded 5' primer and a J-beta primer mix. A template-switch 5' adaptor carrying 12 random nucleotides introduced a unique molecular identifier onto each TCR beta cDNA molecule. Each sample yielded at least 2.5 million CDR3-containing paired-end reads. First-strand cDNA synthesis was performed from all RNA using the Mint cDNA synthesis kit, with priming by a TRBC-specific oligonucleotide. Following uracil-DNA glycosylase treatment, all cDNA underwent a first 18-cycle PCR with the universal primers M1SS and BC2_uni_R. Concerning the study's data processing: For normalization, 1 million high-quality reads were randomly selected from each sample, with every read carrying a distinct molecular identifier. Reads sharing molecular identifiers were discarded rather than binned into consensus sequences. CDR3 identification, clonotype clustering and error correction used MiTCR with a Q25 quality threshold and the strictest error-elimination algorithm. A nonparametric unseen species model using Euler transformation provided a lower-bound estimate of total TCR beta diversity. TCRdb reprocessing: public reads trimmed at Q25 with fastp, clones called with MiXCR, in-frame beta chains kept. A single entry per CDR3 protein holds the most common genes and DNA from its merged rows. For this entry, the V and J calls and clone size follow TCRdb and not the study's own pipeline. The sample profile shows 600,000 to 650,000 distinct CDR3 sequences; roughly 53% of them were found once. Roughly 34% of the sample goes to the ten largest clones.

Broad study findings and their caveats: Estimates of total diversity from one million sequenced T cells were regarded as lower bounds and underestimates. Because donor CMV infection status was unknown, age-related changes in expanded clonotypes were potentially confounded. Because profiling used bulk unsorted PBMCs, naive and antigen-experienced compartments could not be compared conclusively. Observed TCR beta diversity per million T cells fell roughly linearly with age, and a significant reduction was already apparent by age roughly 40. A strong correlation was found between observed TCR beta diversity and the percentage of naive T cells measured by flow cytometry. Compared with the aged group, more naive CD4+ T cells, fewer expanded clones and increased TCR diversity were shown by the long-lived group, suggesting age selection.

What was sequenced was blood. The source of this sequence is a man aged 55 to 69 in good health. The rearrangement combines TRBV6-6 with TRBJ1-2; the D gene is unclear. The CDR3 region: CASSYPAGHGYTF. The sequence in DNA is TGTGCCAGCAGTTATCCCGCGGGCCATGGCTACACCTTC.